The entry that follows covers one T cell receptor beta chain sequence. The antigen is undetermined. These data originate in a study of cytomegalovirus exposure and HLA in healthy donors. Findings and limits, study-wide: A missense DCLRE1C variant was associated with V- and J-gene trimming of TCR beta chains in a later analysis, and an independent cohort replicated the association. Researchers reportedly found TCR beta sequences accurately predicted most subjects' HLA-A and HLA-B alleles. Presence/absence analyses supposed approximately even sequencing depth among donors. HLA restriction was apparent for most CMV-associated TCR beta chains in a later analysis.

With 60 Vbeta and 13 Jbeta primers, the PCR was carried out. Sequenced by immunoSEQ multiplex PCR; TCRdb stores in-frame clones only, minus some. Here the sample spans 70,000 to 95,000 clones, 80% being singletons. Losses at the gene ends were 4 bases for V and 4 bases for J; bases not matched to a gene: 12. Germline V gene data show CDR1 as SGHNT and CDR2 as YYREEE (reference sequence). The CDR3 runs 17 residues. Sequenced material: PBMCs. V usage is TRBV5-4 and J usage is TRBJ2-3, with 10 bases matching TRBD1. The TCR comes from a man aged 18 to 30 in good health and CMV-seronegative. Written as DNA, the CDR3 is TGTGCCAGCAGCCCCTTGTGGGACAGGGGTAGAGCAGATACGCAGTATTTT. Translating gives CASSPLWDRGRADTQYF.